The table lists the clone carrying this TCR beta chain with a count of one. These data belong to a study of blood T cell repertoires in COVID-19. Study-wide context: The cDNA or gDNA used as material had been derived from T cells, B-cell-depleted T cells, or PBMCs.

V was clipped by 0 bases and J by 3 bases, with 19 bases between them. CDR1 and CDR2 (germline): SGHKS, YYEKEE (reference sequence). The CDR3 has 17 residues. The protocol was immunoSEQ multiplex PCR, while the TCRdb copy is restricted to in-frame clones and leaves out a portion. The table lists 130,000 to 150,000 clones, under 85% of them singletons. The TCR was taken from a human donor in a cohort sampled during active COVID-19. This chain links TRBV5-5 with TRBJ2-7, with a possible D match to TRBD1 (6 bases). Sequencing input: peripheral blood. CDR3 in amino acids: CASSLGDNRPQGYEQYF. CDR3 in DNA: TGTGCCAGCAGCTTGGGGGACAACCGACCCCAAGGCTACGAGCAGTACTTC.